A selection of T cell receptor beta chains follows, all from one sample in a study of tumor-infiltrating lymphocytes in primary liver carcinoma. TCRdb used MiXCR to reprocess the multiplex PCR reads, holding one entry per CDR3 protein. Of under 110,000 distinct CDR3 sequences in the sample, around two thirds were seen once. The sample taken for sequencing was liver tumor tissue from sampling region 2. The source of these receptors is a woman between 55 and 75 years old with primary liver carcinoma and hepatitis B virus infection. CDR3s include the opening cysteine and the closing phenylalanine or tryptophan. The D gene is left open where the match is weak. The size of a clone is reported for some rows only, either as once, few or many, or as a class for expanded clones.

V gene: TRBV7-9; J gene: TRBJ2-1; clone size: NA; D gene: TRBD2; CDR3 DNA: TGTGCCAGCAGCTTAGCCCCTTCAGCGGGAGCGGCGAATGAGCAGTTCTTC; CDR3 protein: CASSLAPSAGAANEQFF
V gene: TRBV5-1; J gene: TRBJ2-3; clone size: NA; D gene: TRBD2; CDR3 DNA: TGCGCCAGCAGCTTGGTAGCGGGGGCTGATACGCAGTATTTT; CDR3 protein: CASSLVAGADTQYF
V gene: TRBV29-1; J gene: TRBJ2-2; clone size: NA; D gene: NA; CDR3 DNA: TGCAGCGTGGGGGGCAGGGGCGAAGAGTACACCGGGGAGTTGTTTTTT; CDR3 protein: CSVGGRGEEYTGELFF
V gene: TRBV7-9; J gene: TRBJ1-1; clone size: NA; D gene: NA; CDR3 DNA: TGTGCCAGTGGCTTAGGAGGCCACACTGAAGCTTTCTTT; CDR3 protein: CASGLGGHTEAFF
V gene: TRBV29-1; J gene: TRBJ1-1; clone size: many; D gene: NA; CDR3 DNA: TGCAGCGCCCAGTATGGTCAGAACACTGAAGCTTTCTTT; CDR3 protein: CSAQYGQNTEAFF
V gene: TRBV11-2; J gene: TRBJ1-2; clone size: NA; D gene: NA; CDR3 DNA: TGTGCCAGTAGCTTGGATACGACAGGAATCCATGGCTGCACCTTC; CDR3 protein: CASSLDTTGIHGCTF
V gene: TRBV11-3; J gene: TRBJ2-7; clone size: medium-sized; D gene: TRBD2; CDR3 DNA: TGTGCCAGCAGCTTAGAAGCTAGCGGGAGACATCTTCGGACAACCTACGAGCAGTACTTC; CDR3 protein: CASSLEASGRHLRTTYEQYF
V gene: TRBV11-2; J gene: TRBJ1-2; clone size: NA; D gene: NA; CDR3 DNA: TGCGCCAGTAGCTTAAATCCGATCAGGGCGCTGCGCTATGGCTACACCTTC; CDR3 protein: CASSLNPIRALRYGYTF
V gene: TRBV2; J gene: TRBJ2-5; clone size: many; D gene: TRBD2; CDR3 DNA: TGTGCCAGCAGAGCAGCGGGAGGACGTAGATTAGGAGAGACCCAGTACTTC; CDR3 protein: CASRAAGGRRLGETQYF
V gene: TRBV11-3; J gene: TRBJ1-2; clone size: NA; D gene: NA; CDR3 DNA: TGTGCCAGCATCCCCATTGGGGGGGCACGCTGCACCTTC; CDR3 protein: CASIPIGGARCTF
V gene: TRBV18; J gene: TRBJ1-2; clone size: many; D gene: TRBD1; CDR3 DNA: TGTGCCAGCTCATCTTCCCGGACAGGATACTACACCTTC; CDR3 protein: CASSSSRTGYYTF
V gene: TRBV11-3; J gene: TRBJ2-5; clone size: NA; D gene: NA; CDR3 DNA: TGTGCCAGCAACTTAGGGGCGTACCAAGAGACCCAGTGCTTC; CDR3 protein: CASNLGAYQETQCF
V gene: TRBV11-3; J gene: TRBJ1-2; clone size: few; D gene: NA; CDR3 DNA: TGTACCAGCAGTCCCATCGGGGGGGCACGCTACACCTTC; CDR3 protein: CTSSPIGGARYTF
V gene: TRBV11-2; J gene: TRBJ2-7; clone size: medium-sized; D gene: TRBD1; CDR3 DNA: TGTGCCAGCAGCACCTCCAGGGGGTCCTACGAGCAGTACTTC; CDR3 protein: CASSTSRGSYEQYF
V gene: TRBV11-2; J gene: TRBJ1-1; clone size: NA; D gene: NA; CDR3 DNA: TGTGCCAGCAGCTTTAACACTGAAGCTTTATTT; CDR3 protein: CASSFNTEALF
V gene: TRBV11-2; J gene: TRBJ2-5; clone size: NA; D gene: TRBD2; CDR3 DNA: TGTGCCAGCAGCGCATCAGGGACTAACGGGGGAAACGAGTACTTC; CDR3 protein: CASSASGTNGGNEYF
V gene: TRBV30; J gene: TRBJ2-1; clone size: NA; D gene: TRBD2; CDR3 DNA: TGCGCCTGGAGTGGGGCTAGCGGGCCCTCCTACAATAAGCAGTTCTTC; CDR3 protein: CAWSGASGPSYNKQFF
V gene: TRBV29-1; J gene: TRBJ2-3; clone size: many; D gene: NA; CDR3 DNA: TGCAGCGGCCAGGGGGGACTAGAGGCAGATACGCAGTATTTT; CDR3 protein: CSGQGGLEADTQYF
V gene: TRBV28; J gene: TRBJ1-2; clone size: NA; D gene: TRBD1; CDR3 DNA: TGTGCCAGCAGCTCCACAGGGGGCTCTCGTGGCTACACCTTC; CDR3 protein: CASSSTGGSRGYTF
V gene: TRBV6-7; J gene: TRBJ2-2; clone size: few; D gene: NA; CDR3 DNA: TGTGCCAGCAGTTACGCTAACGCTAGAAAATACACCGGGGAGCTGCTTTTT; CDR3 protein: CASSYANARKYTGELLF
V gene: TRBV6-6; J gene: TRBJ2-2; clone size: NA; D gene: NA; CDR3 DNA: TGTGCCAGCAGCAGGATCAGGGGCGAGGCTGTCGGGGAGCTGTTTTTT; CDR3 protein: CASSRIRGEAVGELFF
V gene: TRBV25-1; J gene: TRBJ2-7; clone size: NA; D gene: TRBD2; CDR3 DNA: TGTGCGTTGAATCCTCCTGGGGGGGTAGAGCAGTACTTC; CDR3 protein: CALNPPGGVEQYF
V gene: TRBV24-1; J gene: TRBJ2-5; clone size: many; D gene: TRBD1; CDR3 DNA: TGTGCCACCAGTGATCGGCCCCCGGGACAGGTGAAAGAGACCCAGTACTTC; CDR3 protein: CATSDRPPGQVKETQYF
V gene: TRBV11-2; J gene: TRBJ2-7; clone size: NA; D gene: TRBD2; CDR3 DNA: TGTGCCTGCAGCGTAGTTTTCTCGCGGGAGGTTCCCTACGAGCAGTACTTC; CDR3 protein: CACSVVFSREVPYEQYF
V gene: TRBV7-9; J gene: TRBJ1-2; clone size: NA; D gene: TRBD1; CDR3 DNA: TGTGCCAGCAGCCCCAGGGGGAGGGGGGCAGTCTATGGCTACACCTTC; CDR3 protein: CASSPRGRGAVYGYTF
V gene: TRBV6-5; J gene: TRBJ2-1; clone size: NA; D gene: TRBD2; CDR3 DNA: TGTGCCAGCGGTTACACGACTAGCGGGAGGGCCAATGAGCAGTTCTTC; CDR3 protein: CASGYTTSGRANEQFF
V gene: TRBV7-8; J gene: TRBJ1-2; clone size: NA; D gene: NA; CDR3 DNA: TGTGCCAGCAGCCCCTCGGGACGGGGCGTTGGCTATACCTTC; CDR3 protein: CASSPSGRGVGYTF
V gene: TRBV2; J gene: TRBJ2-4; clone size: many; D gene: TRBD1; CDR3 DNA: TGTGCCAGCAGTGAATTCGGGACAGGGGGCGCCGGGGCCAAAAACATTCAGTACTTC; CDR3 protein: CASSEFGTGGAGAKNIQYF
V gene: TRBV5-4; J gene: TRBJ2-3; clone size: many; D gene: NA; CDR3 DNA: TGTGCCAGCAGCCCCCGACAGGGCACAGATACGCAGTATTTT; CDR3 protein: CASSPRQGTDTQYF
V gene: TRBV30; J gene: TRBJ1-1; clone size: many; D gene: NA; CDR3 DNA: TGTGCCTGGAGTGTGAGGGACGAGGCTTTCTTT; CDR3 protein: CAWSVRDEAFF
V gene: TRBV5-1; J gene: TRBJ2-1; clone size: NA; D gene: NA; CDR3 DNA: TGCGCCAGCAACATCACAGACAGGCCCTACAATGAGCAGTTCTTC; CDR3 protein: CASNITDRPYNEQFF
V gene: TRBV13; J gene: TRBJ1-2; clone size: many; D gene: NA; CDR3 DNA: TGTGCCAGCAGAACAGACGGAAACTATGGCTACACCTTC; CDR3 protein: CASRTDGNYGYTF
V gene: TRBV28; J gene: TRBJ2-7; clone size: NA; D gene: TRBD2; CDR3 DNA: TGTGCCAGCAGTTTGGGACTAGCGATTGAGCAGTACTTC; CDR3 protein: CASSLGLAIEQYF
V gene: TRBV2; J gene: TRBJ2-5; clone size: NA; D gene: TRBD1; CDR3 DNA: TGTGCCAGCAGACCGGGACAGGGGAGTAGTGACGAGACCCAGTACTTC; CDR3 protein: CASRPGQGSSDETQYF
V gene: TRBV18; J gene: TRBJ2-3; clone size: NA; D gene: NA; CDR3 DNA: TGTGCCAACTCCGTTGGGGGCACAGATACGCAGTATTTC; CDR3 protein: CANSVGGTDTQYF
V gene: TRBV6-1; J gene: TRBJ2-2; clone size: NA; D gene: TRBD1; CDR3 DNA: TGTGCCAGCAGTACAGGGGGTAACACGGGGGAGCTGTCTTTT; CDR3 protein: CASSTGGNTGELSF
V gene: TRBV11-2; J gene: TRBJ2-3; clone size: NA; D gene: NA; CDR3 DNA: TGTGCCAGCAGCTTAGTGATTCGAAGGAAAGGCACTGATACGCAGTATTTT; CDR3 protein: CASSLVIRRKGTDTQYF
V gene: TRBV5-1; J gene: TRBJ2-7; clone size: NA; D gene: NA; CDR3 DNA: TGCGCCAGCAGCCTACAGCCCCCCGAGAGGAGGTACGAGCACTACTTC; CDR3 protein: CASSLQPPERRYEHYF
V gene: TRBV11-2; J gene: TRBJ1-1; clone size: medium-sized; D gene: NA; CDR3 DNA: TGTGCCAGCAGCCCACATCAGCACGGACACCTTCGCTTTTGGGGCTATGAAGCTTTCTTT; CDR3 protein: CASSPHQHGHLRFWGYEAFF
V gene: TRBV29-1; J gene: TRBJ1-4; clone size: many; D gene: TRBD1; CDR3 DNA: TGCAGCGTTGGAGGGGGCGGATATGAAAAACTGTTTTTT; CDR3 protein: CSVGGGGYEKLFF
V gene: TRBV28; J gene: TRBJ2-7; clone size: NA; D gene: NA; CDR3 DNA: TGTGCCATTTCTGCAGGCTTCGCGGGACTCTACGGGCAGTACTTC; CDR3 protein: CAISAGFAGLYGQYF
V gene: TRBV7-8; J gene: TRBJ2-1; clone size: NA; D gene: NA; CDR3 DNA: TGTGCCAGCAGCACCCAGCCGGGCTCCTACAATGAGCAGTACTTT; CDR3 protein: CASSTQPGSYNEQYF
V gene: TRBV5-4; J gene: TRBJ2-5; clone size: NA; D gene: NA; CDR3 DNA: TGTGCCAGCAGCTTGGAGGCGCGCAGACCAGAGGTACAGTACTTC; CDR3 protein: CASSLEARRPEVQYF
V gene: TRBV11-1; J gene: TRBJ1-1; clone size: NA; D gene: NA; CDR3 DNA: TGTGCCAGTAGCTTTTTTGGGGCAGTGAATACTGAAGCTTTCTTT; CDR3 protein: CASSFFGAVNTEAFF
V gene: TRBV28; J gene: TRBJ2-2; clone size: NA; D gene: TRBD2; CDR3 DNA: TGTGCCAGCAGCGCCTTGGGACTAGCGGGAGGTTTGGGGACCGGGGAGCCGTTTTTT; CDR3 protein: CASSALGLAGGLGTGEPFF
V gene: TRBV29-1; J gene: TRBJ2-1; clone size: NA; D gene: TRBD2; CDR3 DNA: TGCAGCGCTGAAGTCCTTGGGACTAGCGACTCCTACAATGAGCAGTTCTTC; CDR3 protein: CSAEVLGTSDSYNEQFF
V gene: TRBV11-2; J gene: TRBJ2-2; clone size: NA; D gene: NA; CDR3 DNA: TGTACCAGCAGCCCTCAAGGACCGACCGGGGAGCTGTTTTTT; CDR3 protein: CTSSPQGPTGELFF
V gene: TRBV28; J gene: TRBJ1-1; clone size: NA; D gene: NA; CDR3 DNA: TGTGCCAGCAGTTCGGGGGCACCAAGGGCTTTCTTT; CDR3 protein: CASSSGAPRAFF
V gene: TRBV28; J gene: TRBJ1-5; clone size: NA; D gene: NA; CDR3 DNA: TGTGCCATCAGAAGGGGACGTAGCGATCAGCCCCAGCATTTT; CDR3 protein: CAIRRGRSDQPQHF